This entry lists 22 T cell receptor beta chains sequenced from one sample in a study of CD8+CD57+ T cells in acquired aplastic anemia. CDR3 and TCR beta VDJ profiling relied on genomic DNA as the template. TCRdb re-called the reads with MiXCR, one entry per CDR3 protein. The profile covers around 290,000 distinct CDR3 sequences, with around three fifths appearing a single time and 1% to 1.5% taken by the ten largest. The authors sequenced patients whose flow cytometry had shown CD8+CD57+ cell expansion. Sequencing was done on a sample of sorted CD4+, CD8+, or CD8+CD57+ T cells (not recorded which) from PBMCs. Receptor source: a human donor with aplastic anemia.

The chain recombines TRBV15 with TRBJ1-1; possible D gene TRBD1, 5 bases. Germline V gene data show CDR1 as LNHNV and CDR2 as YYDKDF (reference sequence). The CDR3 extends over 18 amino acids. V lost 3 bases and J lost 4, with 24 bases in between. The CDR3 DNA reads TGTGCCACCAGCAGCTTAGGACCCCGGGGGGGGGTGAGCACTGAAGCTTTCTTT. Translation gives CATSSLGPRGGVSTEAFF.

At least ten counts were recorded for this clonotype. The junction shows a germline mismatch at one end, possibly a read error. The CDR3 DNA reads as TGTGCCAGCAGCTTAGGACAGGGGAACACCGGGGAGCTGTTTTTT. It yields the protein CASSLGQGNTGELFF. This chain uses TRBV5-1 with TRBJ2-2; 8 nucleotides align to TRBD1. Germline assignment: CDR1 SGHRS and CDR2 YFSETQ. This CDR3 has 15 residues.

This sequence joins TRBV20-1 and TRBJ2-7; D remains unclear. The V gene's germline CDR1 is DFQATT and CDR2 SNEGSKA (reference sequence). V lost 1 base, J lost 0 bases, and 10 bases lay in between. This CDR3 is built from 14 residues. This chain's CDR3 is CSARVAGTSYEQYF. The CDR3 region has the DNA TGCAGTGCTAGAGTAGCAGGAACCTCCTACGAGCAGTACTTC.

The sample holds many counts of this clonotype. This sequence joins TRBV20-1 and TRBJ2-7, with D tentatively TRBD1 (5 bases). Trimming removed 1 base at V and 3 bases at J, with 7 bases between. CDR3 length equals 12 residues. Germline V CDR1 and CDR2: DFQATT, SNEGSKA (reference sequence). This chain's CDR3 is CSARGRDYEQYF. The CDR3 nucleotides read TGCAGTGCTAGAGGCAGGGACTACGAGCAGTACTTC.

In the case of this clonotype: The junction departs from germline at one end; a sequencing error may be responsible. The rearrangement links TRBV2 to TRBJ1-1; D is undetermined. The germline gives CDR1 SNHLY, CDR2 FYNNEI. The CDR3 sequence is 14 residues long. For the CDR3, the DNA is TGTGCCAGCAGTGTTTTGGGTGGGAACACTGAAGCTTCCTTT. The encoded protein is CASSVLGGNTEASF.

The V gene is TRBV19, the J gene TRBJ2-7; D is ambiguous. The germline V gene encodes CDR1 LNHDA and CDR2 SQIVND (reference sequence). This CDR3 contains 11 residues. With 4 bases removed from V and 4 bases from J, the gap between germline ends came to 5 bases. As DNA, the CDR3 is TGTGCCAGTAGTACTAAGTACGAGCAGTACTTC. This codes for CASSTKYEQYF.

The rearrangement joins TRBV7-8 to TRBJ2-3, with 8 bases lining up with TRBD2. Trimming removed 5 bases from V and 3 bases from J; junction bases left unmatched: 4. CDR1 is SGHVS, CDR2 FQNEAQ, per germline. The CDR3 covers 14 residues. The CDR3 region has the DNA TGTGCCAGCAGCCCGATAGCGGGAACAGATACGCAGTATTTT. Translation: CASSPIAGTDTQYF. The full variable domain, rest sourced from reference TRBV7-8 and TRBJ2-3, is GAGVSQSPRYKVAKRGQDVALRCDPISGHVSLFWYQQALGQGPEFLTYFQNEAQLDKSGLPSDRFFAERPEGSVSTLKIQRTQQEDSAVYLCASSPIAGTDTQYFGPGTRLTVL.

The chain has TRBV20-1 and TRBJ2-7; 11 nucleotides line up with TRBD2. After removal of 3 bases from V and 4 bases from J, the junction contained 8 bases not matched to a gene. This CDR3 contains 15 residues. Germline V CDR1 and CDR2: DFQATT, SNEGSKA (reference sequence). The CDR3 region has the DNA TGCAGTGCTAGTGATACCGGGACTAGCGGTTACGAGCAGTACTTC. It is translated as CSASDTGTSGYEQYF.

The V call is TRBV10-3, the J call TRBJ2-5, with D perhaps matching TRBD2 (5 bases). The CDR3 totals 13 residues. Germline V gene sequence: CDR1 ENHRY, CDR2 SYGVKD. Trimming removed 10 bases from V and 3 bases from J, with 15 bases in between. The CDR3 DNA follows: TGTGCCAGCCGGACTGGCGGAGAAGAGACCCAGTACTTC. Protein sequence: CASRTGGEETQYF.

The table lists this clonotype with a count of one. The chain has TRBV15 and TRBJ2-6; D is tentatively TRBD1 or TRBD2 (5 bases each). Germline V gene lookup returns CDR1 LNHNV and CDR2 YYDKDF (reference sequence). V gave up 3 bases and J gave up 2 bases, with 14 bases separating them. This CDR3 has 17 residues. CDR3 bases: TGTGCCACCAGCAGGAGAGGGGATACCGCTGGGGCCAACGTCCTGACTTTC. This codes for CATSRRGDTAGANVLTF. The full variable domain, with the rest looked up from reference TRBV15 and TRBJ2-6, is DAMVIQNPRYQVTQFGKPVTLSCSQTLNHNVMYWYQQKSSQAPKLLFHYYDKDFNNEADTPDNFQSRRPNTSFCFLDIRSPGLGDTAMYLCATSRRGDTAGANVLTFGAGSRLTVL.

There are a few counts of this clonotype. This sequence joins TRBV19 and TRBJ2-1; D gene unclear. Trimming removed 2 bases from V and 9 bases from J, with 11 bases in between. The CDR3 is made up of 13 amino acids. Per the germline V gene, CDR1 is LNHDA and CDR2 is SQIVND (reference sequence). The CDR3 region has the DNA TGTGCCAGTAGTATAACCCGAAACGGTGAGCAGTTCTTC. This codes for CASSITRNGEQFF.

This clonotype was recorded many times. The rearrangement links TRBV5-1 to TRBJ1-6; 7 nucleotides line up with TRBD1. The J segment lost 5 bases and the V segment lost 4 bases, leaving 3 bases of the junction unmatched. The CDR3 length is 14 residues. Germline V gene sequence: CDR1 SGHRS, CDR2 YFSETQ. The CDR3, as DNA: TGCGCCAGCAGCGGAGGGACAGATAATTCACCCCTCCACTTT. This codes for CASSGGTDNSPLHF.

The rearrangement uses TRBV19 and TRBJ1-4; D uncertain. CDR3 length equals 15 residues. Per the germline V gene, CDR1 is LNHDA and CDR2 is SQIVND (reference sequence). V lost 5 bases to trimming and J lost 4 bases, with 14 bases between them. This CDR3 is CASSDLRGYNEKLFF. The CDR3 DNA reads TGTGCCAGTAGTGACCTAAGAGGGTATAATGAAAAACTGTTTTTT.

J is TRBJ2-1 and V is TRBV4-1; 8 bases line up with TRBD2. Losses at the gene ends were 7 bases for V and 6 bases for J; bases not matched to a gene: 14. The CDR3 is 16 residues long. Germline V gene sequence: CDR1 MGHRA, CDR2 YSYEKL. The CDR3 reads CASTPLGAGASNEQFF. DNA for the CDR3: TGCGCCAGCACTCCATTAGGAGCGGGAGCGTCCAATGAGCAGTTCTTC.

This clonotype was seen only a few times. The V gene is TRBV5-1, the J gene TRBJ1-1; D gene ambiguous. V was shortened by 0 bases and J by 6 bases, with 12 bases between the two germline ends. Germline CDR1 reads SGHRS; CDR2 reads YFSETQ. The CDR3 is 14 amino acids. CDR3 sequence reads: CASSLARLSPEAFF. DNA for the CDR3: TGCGCCAGCAGCTTGGCCCGACTGAGCCCTGAAGCTTTCTTT.

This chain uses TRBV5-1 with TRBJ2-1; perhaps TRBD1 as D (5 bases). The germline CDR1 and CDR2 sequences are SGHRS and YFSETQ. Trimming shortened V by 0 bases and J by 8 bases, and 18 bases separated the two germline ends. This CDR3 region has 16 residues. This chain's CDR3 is CASSLEYRRSNYEQFF. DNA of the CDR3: TGCGCCAGCAGCTTGGAATACAGGAGATCTAACTATGAGCAGTTCTTC.

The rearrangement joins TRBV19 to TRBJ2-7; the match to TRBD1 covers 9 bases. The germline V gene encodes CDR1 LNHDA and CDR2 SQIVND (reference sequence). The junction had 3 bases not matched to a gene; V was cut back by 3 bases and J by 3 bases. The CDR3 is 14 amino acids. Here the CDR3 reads CASSIKTGGYEQYF. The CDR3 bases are TGTGCCAGTAGTATCAAGACAGGGGGCTACGAGCAGTACTTC.

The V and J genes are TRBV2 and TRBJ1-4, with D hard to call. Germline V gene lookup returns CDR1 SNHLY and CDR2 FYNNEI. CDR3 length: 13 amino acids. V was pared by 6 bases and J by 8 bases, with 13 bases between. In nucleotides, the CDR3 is TGTGCCAGCAGCCTGAGCCGAGGGGAAAAACTGTTTTTT. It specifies CASSLSRGEKLFF.

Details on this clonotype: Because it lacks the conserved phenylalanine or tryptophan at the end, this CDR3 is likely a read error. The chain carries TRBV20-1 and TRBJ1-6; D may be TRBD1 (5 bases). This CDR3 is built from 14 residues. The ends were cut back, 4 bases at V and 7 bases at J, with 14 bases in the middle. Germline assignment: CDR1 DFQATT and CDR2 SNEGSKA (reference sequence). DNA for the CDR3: TGCAGTGCTACGGGGGACCGGGCAAATTCACCCCTCCACCTT. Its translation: CSATGDRANSPLHL.

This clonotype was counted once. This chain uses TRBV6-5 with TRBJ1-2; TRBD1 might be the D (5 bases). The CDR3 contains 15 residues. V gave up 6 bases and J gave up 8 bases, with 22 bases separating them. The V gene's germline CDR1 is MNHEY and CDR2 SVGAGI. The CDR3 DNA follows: TGTGCCAGCAGGATAGACAGTATGAGGGGCGCAGGCTACACCTTC. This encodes CASRIDSMRGAGYTF.

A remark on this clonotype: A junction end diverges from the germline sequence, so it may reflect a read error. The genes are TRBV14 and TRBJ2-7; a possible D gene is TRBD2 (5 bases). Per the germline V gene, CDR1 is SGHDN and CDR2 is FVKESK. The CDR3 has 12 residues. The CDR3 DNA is TGTGACAGCAGCCCAACGGTCTGGAGGCAGTATTTC. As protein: CDSSPTVWRQYF.

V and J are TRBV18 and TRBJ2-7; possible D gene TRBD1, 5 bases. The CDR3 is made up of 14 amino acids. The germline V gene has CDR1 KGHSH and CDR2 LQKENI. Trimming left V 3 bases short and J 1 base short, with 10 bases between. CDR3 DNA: TGTGCCAGCTCACCTGACAGTTTTTCCTACGAGCAGTACTTC. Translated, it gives CASSPDSFSYEQYF.